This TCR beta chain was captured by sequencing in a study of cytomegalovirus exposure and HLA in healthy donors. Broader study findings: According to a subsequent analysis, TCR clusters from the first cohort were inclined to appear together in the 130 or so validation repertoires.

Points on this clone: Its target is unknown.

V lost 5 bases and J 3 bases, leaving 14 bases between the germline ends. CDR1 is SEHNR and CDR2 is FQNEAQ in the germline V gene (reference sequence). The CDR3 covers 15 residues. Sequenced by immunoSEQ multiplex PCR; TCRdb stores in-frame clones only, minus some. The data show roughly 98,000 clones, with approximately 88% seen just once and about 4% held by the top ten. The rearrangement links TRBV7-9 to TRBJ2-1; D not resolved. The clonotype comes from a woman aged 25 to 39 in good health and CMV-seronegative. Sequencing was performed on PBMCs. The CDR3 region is CASSADFAYYNEQFF. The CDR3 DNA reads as TGTGCCAGCAGCGCCGACTTCGCCTACTACAATGAGCAGTTCTTC.